These 13 T cell receptor beta chains share one sample of origin, sequenced in a study of CD8 T cells in Susac syndrome. With random hexamers, reverse transcription was performed on roughly 0.5 to 1 ug of RNA. TCRdb independently ran MiXCR on the immunoSEQ multiplex PCR reads; one entry per CDR3 protein. There are some 210,000 distinct CDR3 sequences in the sample; about 94% occur only once, and about 0.14% lies in the top ten. The sample was CD4+ T cells from PBMCs. All receptors derive from a human donor with Susac syndrome.

The V call is TRBV25-1, the J call TRBJ2-5, with 7 positions matching TRBD1. With V trimmed by 4 bases and J by 5 bases, 7 bases remained unmatched. This CDR3 region has 14 residues. Germline V gene sequence: CDR1 MGHDK, CDR2 SYGVNS. CDR3 nucleotide sequence: TGTGCCAGCAGTGGCCAGGGACAGTGGGAGACCCAGTACTTC. Residues: CASSGQGQWETQYF. Combining the CDR3 with reference TRBV25-1 and TRBJ2-5 gives the whole variable domain EADIYQTPRYLVIGTGKKITLECSQTMGHDKMYWYQQDPGMELHLIHYSYGVNSTEKGDLSSESTVSRIRTEHFPLTLESARPSHTSQYLCASSGQGQWETQYFGPGTRLLVL.

This clonotype was counted a single time. This chain links TRBV20-1 with TRBJ1-4; a weak D match, TRBD1 (6 bases). Germline loops: CDR1 DFQATT, CDR2 SNEGSKA (reference sequence). V was cut by 3 bases and J by 5 bases, with 10 bases left in between. The CDR3 has 13 amino acids. In DNA, the CDR3 is TGCAGTGCTAGCACAGGGCAGAATGAAAAACTGTTTTTT. Translating gives CSASTGQNEKLFF.

The CDR3, as DNA: TGCAGTGTTATAACAGGAATTAATGACAATCAGCCCCAGCATTTT. Its protein product is CSVITGINDNQPQHF. The rearrangement joins TRBV20-1 to TRBJ1-5; a weak D match, TRBD1 (5 bases). CDR3 length equals 15 residues. V was shortened by 7 bases and J by 3 bases, with 19 bases between the two germline ends. CDR1 and CDR2 from the germline V gene are DFQATT and SNEGSKA (reference sequence).

The V call is TRBV18, the J call TRBJ1-5; D unresolved. Trimming removed 6 bases at V and 6 bases at J, with 18 bases between. This CDR3 comprises 15 residues. Germline lookup yields CDR1 KGHSH and CDR2 LQKENI. For the CDR3, the DNA is TGTGCCAGCTCCCAATCCGAAGGTGGTATTCAGCCCCAGCATTTT. This translates into CASSQSEGGIQPQHF.

This clonotype has just one count. The chain combines TRBV11-3 with TRBJ1-1; possible D gene TRBD1, 6 bases. CDR1 is SGHNT and CDR2 is YENEEA in the germline V gene. The V and J ends lost 3 bases and 0 bases respectively, with 17 bases between them. The CDR3 totals 17 residues. CDR3 nucleotides: TGTGCCAGCAGCTTCATGCGATGGACAGACATGAACACTGAAGCTTTCTTT. Encoded protein: CASSFMRWTDMNTEAFF.

This rearrangement joins TRBV10-3 to TRBJ2-7; the match to TRBD1 covers 7 bases. The CDR3 has 15 residues. Germline CDR1 is ENHRY and CDR2 is SYGVKD. The V segment lost 2 bases and the J segment 0 bases; nucleotides outside the gene matches: 4. The CDR3 DNA reads as TGTGCCATCAGTGAGACAGGGGCGAGCTCCTACGAGCAGTACTTC. It codes for CAISETGASSYEQYF.

V usage is TRBV29-1 and J usage is TRBJ2-7, with D hard to call. Looked up from germline, CDR1 is SQVTM and CDR2 is ANQGSEA. The CDR3 spans 13 residues. The ends were cut back, 4 bases at V and 4 bases at J, with 14 bases in the middle. The CDR3 nucleotides are TGCAGCGTTGCCCAGGCGGAAGGTTACGAGCAGTACTTC. Protein product: CSVAQAEGYEQYF.

The rearrangement links TRBV7-2 to TRBJ1-2, with 7 positions matching TRBD1. Germline V gene lookup returns CDR1 SGHTA and CDR2 FQGNSA. The CDR3 spans 17 residues. J was trimmed by 2 bases and V by 5 bases; bases with no gene match: 14. The CDR3 coding sequence is TGTGCCAGCAGCCCCGGGTTTGGCAGGGGGAACAACTATGGCTACACCTTC. It specifies CASSPGFGRGNNYGYTF.

This rearrangement joins TRBV30 to TRBJ2-3; D is perhaps TRBD1 (6 bases). This CDR3 comprises 16 residues. V dropped 1 base and J dropped 0 bases, with 14 bases sitting between them. CDR1 and CDR2 from the germline V gene are GTSNPN and SVGIG (reference sequence). Written as DNA, the CDR3 is TGTGCCTGGAGTGGTTGGACAGACACTAGCACAGATACGCAGTATTTT. Translating gives CAWSGWTDTSTDTQYF.

In nucleotides, the CDR3 is TGTGCCAGCAGCGAGGGGGACAGGGGCTATAATTCACCCCTCCACTTT. Translated: CASSEGDRGYNSPLHF. The chain has TRBV9 and TRBJ1-6; 10 nucleotides match TRBD1. The J segment lost 3 bases and the V segment lost 3 bases, leaving 3 bases of the junction unmatched. The CDR3 extends over 16 amino acids. Germline CDR1 reads SGDLS; CDR2 reads YYNGEE.

This chain joins TRBV20-1 and TRBJ1-5; no definite D call. The CDR3 spans 15 residues. Between the trimmed V and J ends, which lost 0 bases and 0 bases, there was a span of 9 bases. The germline gives CDR1 DFQATT, CDR2 SNEGSKA (reference sequence). This chain's CDR3 is CSARDPVDSNQPQHF. CDR3 nucleotide sequence: TGCAGTGCTAGAGATCCGGTGGATAGCAATCAGCCCCAGCATTTT.

This sequence joins TRBV29-1 and TRBJ2-5, with TRBD2 identical over 7 bases. CDR3 length: 14 amino acids. Germline V gene lookup returns CDR1 SQVTM and CDR2 ANQGSEA. V lost 6 bases and J lost 4; bases outside the gene matches: 11. The CDR3 DNA is TGCAGCGTGGGCGGACTAGGACTTCTAGAGACCCAGTACTTC. Its translation is CSVGGLGLLETQYF.

The V and J genes are TRBV6-6 and TRBJ1-1; D is perhaps TRBD1 (5 bases). The V gene lost 6 bases and the J gene lost 0 bases, with 14 bases spanning the gap. Germline V lookup: CDR1 MNHNY, CDR2 SVGAGI (reference sequence). This CDR3 spans 15 amino acids. This CDR3 is CASRTWDALNTEAFF. CDR3 nucleotide sequence: TGTGCCAGCAGAACCTGGGACGCGTTGAACACTGAAGCTTTCTTT.